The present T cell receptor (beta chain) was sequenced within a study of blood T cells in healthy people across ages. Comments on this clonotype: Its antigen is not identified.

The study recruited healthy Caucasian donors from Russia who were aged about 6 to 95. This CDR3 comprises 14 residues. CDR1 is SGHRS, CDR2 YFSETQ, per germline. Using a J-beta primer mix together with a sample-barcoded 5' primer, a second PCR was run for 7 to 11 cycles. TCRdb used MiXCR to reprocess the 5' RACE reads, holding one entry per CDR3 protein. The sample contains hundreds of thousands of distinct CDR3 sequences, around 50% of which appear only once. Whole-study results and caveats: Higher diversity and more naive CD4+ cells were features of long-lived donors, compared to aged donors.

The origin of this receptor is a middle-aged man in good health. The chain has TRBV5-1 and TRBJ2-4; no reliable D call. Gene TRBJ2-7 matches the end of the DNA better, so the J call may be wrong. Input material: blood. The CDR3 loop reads CASSLSDPDGEQYF. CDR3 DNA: TGCGCCAGCAGCTTGAGCGACCCGGACGGCGAGCAGTACTTC.